The 31 T cell receptor beta chains given below trace back to one sample, sequenced in a study of T cells in localized non-small cell lung cancer. Repertoires were generated with immunoSEQ multiplex PCR, while TCRdb's copy carries only in-frame clones and drops some. The table lists around 140,000 clones, around 90% of them singletons, with around 1.7% in the top ten. The sample consisted of peripheral blood, taken before any cancer treatment. Receptor source: a female donor at least 60 years old with stage I lung adenocarcinoma.

The chain links TRBV11-3 to TRBJ2-2; D is possibly TRBD1 (5 bases). Germline V CDR1 and CDR2: SGHNT, YENEEA. There are 14 residues in the CDR3. With 3 bases removed from V and 6 bases from J, the gap between germline ends came to 11 bases. This CDR3 is CASSLGPAAGELFF. CDR3 DNA: TGTGCCAGCAGCTTGGGGCCGGCAGCCGGGGAGCTGTTTTTT. The full variable domain, rest sourced from reference TRBV11-3 and TRBJ2-2, is EAGVVQSPRYKIIEKKQPVAFWCNPISGHNTLYWYLQNLGQGPELLIRYENEEAVDDSQLPKDRFSAERLKGVDSTLKIQPAELGDSAVYLCASSLGPAAGELFFGEGSRLTVL.

V usage is TRBV2 and J usage is TRBJ1-2, with 9 bases matching TRBD1. The junction had 3 bases not matched to a gene; V was cut back by 5 bases and J by 2 bases. The CDR3 consists of 14 residues. The germline CDR1 and CDR2 sequences are SNHLY and FYNNEI. Here the CDR3 reads CASSPGQGNYGYTF. The CDR3 nucleotides read TGTGCCAGCAGTCCGGGACAGGGAAACTATGGCTACACCTTC.

V gene TRBV27 combines with J gene TRBJ2-1; 9 nucleotides agree with TRBD2. Germline CDR1 MNHEY, CDR2 SMNVEV (reference sequence). V was clipped by 5 bases and J by 6 bases; unmatched bases: 14. CDR3 size: 17 residues. The CDR3 DNA is TGTGCCAGCAGTCCCCAGGGGGGTAGCGGGAGATTCAATGAGCAGTTCTTC. Translated, it gives CASSPQGGSGRFNEQFF.

CDR3 in amino acids: CASSLSTGAEGQFF. The CDR3 DNA follows: TGCGCCAGCAGCTTGTCGACGGGGGCCGAAGGGCAGTTCTTC. J is TRBJ2-1 and V is TRBV5-1, with D possibly being TRBD1 or TRBD2 (6 bases each). The CDR3 is made up of 14 amino acids. The germline V gene has CDR1 SGHRS and CDR2 YFSETQ. V shed 1 base and J shed 12 bases, with 17 bases lying between them. Full variable domain (missing parts from reference TRBV5-1 and TRBJ2-1): KAGVTQTPRYLIKTRGQQVTLSCSPISGHRSVSWYQQTPGQGLQFLFEYFSETQRNKGNFPGRFSGRQFSNSRSEMNVSTLELGDSALYLCASSLSTGAEGQFFGPGTRLTVL.

The chain employs TRBV28 and TRBJ2-2; 7 bases agree with TRBD1. The CDR3 consists of 16 residues. Germline assignment: CDR1 MDHEN and CDR2 SYDVKM. Losses at the gene ends were 6 bases for V and 1 base for J; bases not matched to a gene: 8. The CDR3 nucleotides read TGTGCCAGCAGGCTACCACAGGGGTTGAACACCGGGGAGCTGTTTTTT. It codes for CASRLPQGLNTGELFF. Based on the CDR3 plus reference TRBV28 and TRBJ2-2, the full variable domain is DVKVTQSSRYLVKRTGEKVFLECVQDMDHENMFWYRQDPGLGLRLIYFSYDVKMKEKGDIPEGYSVSREKKERFSLILESASTNQTSMYLCASRLPQGLNTGELFFGEGSRLTVL.

The V and J genes are TRBV19 and TRBJ2-7, with 8 positions matching TRBD1. The length of the CDR3 is 15 residues. CDR1 and CDR2 (germline): LNHDA, SQIVND (reference sequence). V lost 4 bases to trimming and J lost 4 bases; unmatched junction nucleotides: 9. The CDR3 DNA sequence: TGTGCCAGTAGTAGGACCGGGACAGGACCTTACGAGCAGTACTTC. It codes for CASSRTGTGPYEQYF. Variable domain in full (rest from reference TRBV19 and TRBJ2-7): DGGITQSPKYLFRKEGQNVTLSCEQNLNHDAMYWYRQDPGQGLRLIYYSQIVNDFQKGDIAEGYSVSREKKESFPLTVTSAQKNPTAFYLCASSRTGTGPYEQYFGPGTRLTVT.

This clone was seen just once. The rearrangement uses TRBV4-1 and TRBJ2-3, with 12 bases aligning to TRBD2. The V gene's germline CDR1 is MGHRA and CDR2 YSYEKL. CDR3 length: 16 amino acids. The ends lost 3 bases at V and 4 bases at J; junction bases unmatched: 5. CDR3 sequence (DNA): TGCGCCAGCAGCCAGACTAGCGGGAGCCAGGCAGATACGCAGTATTTT. It encodes CASSQTSGSQADTQYF.

The chain joins TRBV27 to TRBJ2-5; D is possibly TRBD1 or TRBD2 (5 bases each). The V and J ends lost 6 bases and 2 bases respectively, with 10 bases between them. Looked up from germline, CDR1 is MNHEY and CDR2 is SMNVEV (reference sequence). CDR3 length: 13 residues. CDR3 residues: CASSWGIQETQYF. DNA for the CDR3: TGTGCCAGCAGCTGGGGGATACAAGAGACCCAGTACTTC.

The DNA for the CDR3 is TGTGCCAGCAGCTTGGAGGATGGGGCCGGGGAGCTGTTTTTT. As protein: CASSLEDGAGELFF. The gene calls are TRBV5-5 and TRBJ2-2; D is uncertain. Between the trimmed V and J ends, which lost 0 bases and 6 bases, there was a span of 9 bases. Germline CDR1 reads SGHKS; CDR2 reads YYEKEE (reference sequence). The CDR3 consists of 14 residues.

DNA of the CDR3: TGTGCCAGCAGCTCGACATGGCCAACGGACAGAGCCTACGAGCAGTACTTC. Its protein is CASSSTWPTDRAYEQYF. The V gene is TRBV5-4, the J gene TRBJ2-7; a possible D gene is TRBD1 (6 bases). Germline V gives CDR1 SGHNT, CDR2 YYREEE (reference sequence). CDR3 length: 17 residues. Trimming pared 3 bases from V and 2 bases from J, leaving 21 bases between. Using reference TRBV5-4 and TRBJ2-7 for the parts outside the CDR3, the full variable domain is ETGVTQSPTHLIKTRGQQVTLRCSSQSGHNTVSWYQQALGQGPQFIFQYYREEENGRGNFPPRFSGLQFPNYSSELNVNALELDDSALYLCASSSTWPTDRAYEQYFGPGTRLTVT.

The rearrangement links TRBV18 to TRBJ2-2, with D maybe TRBD1 (6 bases). Trimming took off 2 bases at V and 6 bases at J, with 13 bases between the two ends. CDR1 KGHSH and CDR2 LQKENI come from the germline V gene. CDR3 length: 15 amino acids. This chain's CDR3 is CASSPRGSPAGELFF. In nucleotides, the CDR3 is TGTGCCAGCTCACCAAGGGGGAGTCCGGCCGGGGAGCTGTTTTTT.

This chain uses TRBV9 with TRBJ2-7; a weak D match, TRBD2 (6 bases). In germline, CDR1 is SGDLS, CDR2 YYNGEE. Deletions cut 1 base from V and 7 bases from J, with 12 bases between. The CDR3 loop spans 13 amino acids. The CDR3 here is CASSVWGDGEQYF. In nucleotides, the CDR3 is TGTGCCAGCAGCGTATGGGGGGACGGAGAGCAGTACTTC.

The chain employs TRBV29-1 and TRBJ2-3, with 16 bases that match TRBD2. Germline assignment: CDR1 SQVTM and CDR2 ANQGSEA. The CDR3 contains 15 residues. The junction had 4 bases not matched to a gene; V was cut back by 6 bases and J by 4 bases. The CDR3 DNA reads TGCAGCGTACTGGGACTAGCGGGAGGGCCAGATACGCAGTATTTT. Protein: CSVLGLAGGPDTQYF.

The chain is built from TRBV25-1 and TRBJ1-4; D is unclear. This CDR3 region has 15 residues. V lost 4 bases and J 2 bases, leaving 11 bases between the germline ends. Germline V gives CDR1 MGHDK, CDR2 SYGVNS. The CDR3 region has the DNA TGTGCCAGCAGTGCCTCCACGGCGACTAATGAAAAACTGTTTTTT. Protein sequence: CASSASTATNEKLFF.

Concerning this clone itself: A read error may account for a junction end that differs from germline. The CDR3 region has the DNA TGTGCCAGCAGTGAAGTGACGGCTAGCGGGGCGGGGGATTTT. It is translated as CASSEVTASGAGDF. The chain recombines TRBV2 with TRBJ2-3; 9 bases fit TRBD2. Germline V gives CDR1 SNHLY, CDR2 FYNNEI. The CDR3 loop spans 14 amino acids.

The genes are TRBV5-1 and TRBJ1-1; TRBD1 aligns across 8 bases. CDR1 is SGHRS, CDR2 YFSETQ, per germline. This CDR3 is built from 12 residues. The ends lost 2 bases at V and 7 bases at J; junction bases unmatched: 1. CDR3 in amino acids: CASSFGTGEAFF. In DNA, the CDR3 is TGCGCCAGCAGCTTCGGGACAGGTGAAGCTTTCTTT.

This clone was recorded only once. V is TRBV19 and J is TRBJ2-2; 8 nucleotides align to TRBD2. The V and J ends lost 6 bases and 8 bases, in that order; junction bases with no gene match: 11. The CDR3 has 15 amino acids. CDR1 and CDR2 (germline): LNHDA, SQIVND (reference sequence). Written as DNA, the CDR3 is TGTGCCAGTAGCCTCCTAGCGGGCATGAGGGGGGAGCTGTTTTTT. Protein sequence: CASSLLAGMRGELFF.

The CDR3 DNA reads TGTGCCAGTAGTAACATTGGGGCCCGCTACGAGCAGTACTTC. Residues: CASSNIGARYEQYF. V usage is TRBV19 and J usage is TRBJ2-7, with D maybe TRBD1 (5 bases). There are 14 residues in the CDR3. Trimming pared 4 bases from V and 3 bases from J, leaving 13 bases between. CDR1 LNHDA and CDR2 SQIVND come from the germline V gene (reference sequence). The whole variable domain, remainder taken from reference TRBV19 and TRBJ2-7, is DGGITQSPKYLFRKEGQNVTLSCEQNLNHDAMYWYRQDPGQGLRLIYYSQIVNDFQKGDIAEGYSVSREKKESFPLTVTSAQKNPTAFYLCASSNIGARYEQYFGPGTRLTVT.

J is TRBJ2-7 and V is TRBV4-1, with 7 bases matching TRBD2. This CDR3 contains 15 residues. V lost 4 bases to trimming and J lost 2 bases; unmatched junction nucleotides: 8. The V gene's germline CDR1 is MGHRA and CDR2 YSYEKL. The CDR3 region is CASSLGGEGPYEQYF. Here the CDR3 DNA reads TGCGCCAGCAGCCTAGGCGGGGAGGGGCCCTACGAGCAGTACTTC.

Here the CDR3 reads CSAGQGADTQYF. CDR3 coding DNA: TGCAGCGCCGGACAGGGGGCGGATACGCAGTATTTT. V gene TRBV29-1 combines with J gene TRBJ2-3, with 11 bases identical to TRBD1. The length of the CDR3 is 12 residues. The V and J ends lost 7 bases and 6 bases, in that order; junction bases with no gene match: 3. In germline, CDR1 is SQVTM, CDR2 ANQGSEA.

This sequence joins TRBV30 and TRBJ2-5; perhaps TRBD2 as D (5 bases). The CDR3 extends over 14 amino acids. V gave up 5 bases and J gave up 9 bases, with 22 bases separating them. Germline lookup yields CDR1 GTSNPN and CDR2 SVGIG (reference sequence). The CDR3 DNA reads as TGTGCCTGGGGTCCTTTAGCCGGGCCCGGGGCCCAGTACTTC. It encodes CAWGPLAGPGAQYF.

The rearrangement uses TRBV6-6 and TRBJ2-7; tentative D call: TRBD1 (6 bases). The CDR3 extends over 14 amino acids. The V end lost 6 bases, the J end lost 4 bases, and 16 bases lay between the germline ends. Germline V gives CDR1 MNHNY, CDR2 SVGAGI (reference sequence). The CDR3 bases are TGTGCCAGCAGGTCAGGGGACACTATTTACGAGCAGTACTTC. Its translation is CASRSGDTIYEQYF.

The chain employs TRBV2 and TRBJ2-7; D might be TRBD2 (5 bases). Germline V lookup: CDR1 SNHLY, CDR2 FYNNEI. V dropped 4 bases and J dropped 2 bases, with 6 bases sitting between them. The CDR3 length is 12 residues. In DNA form, the CDR3 reads TGTGCCAGCAGTGGGGAGCCCTACGAGCAGTACTTC. Protein: CASSGEPYEQYF.

The J gene is TRBJ2-1, the V gene TRBV7-3; 8 nucleotides match TRBD2. Germline V gene sequence: CDR1 SGHTA, CDR2 FQGTGA. The CDR3 has 16 residues. Germline trimming cut 2 bases from V and 7 bases from J; bases unmatched to any gene: 10. This CDR3 is CASSLLDGRAGNEQFF. DNA of the CDR3: TGTGCCAGCAGCTTACTCGACGGGAGGGCCGGGAATGAGCAGTTCTTC.

The chain carries TRBV7-3 and TRBJ2-1; D gene ambiguous. Trimming shortened V by 2 bases and J by 2 bases, and 19 bases separated the two germline ends. This CDR3 comprises 18 residues. Germline V CDR1 and CDR2: SGHTA, FQGTGA. CDR3 nucleotide sequence: TGTGCCAGCAGCTTAGGCCGGTCCTTCCAGACGCCCTACAATGAGCAGTTCTTC. It encodes CASSLGRSFQTPYNEQFF.

The chain recombines TRBV6-5 with TRBJ2-7, with 10 bases identical to TRBD2. V dropped 0 bases and J dropped 4; count of bases not matched to a gene: 6. Looked up from germline, CDR1 is MNHEY and CDR2 is SVGAGI. The CDR3 runs 16 residues. CDR3 coding DNA: TGTGCCAGCAGTTACTCGATAACTAGCGGGATGTACGAGCAGTACTTC. It specifies CASSYSITSGMYEQYF.

The chain has TRBV5-4 and TRBJ1-1; D is ambiguous. V was clipped by 4 bases and J by 3 bases, with 16 bases between them. Germline assignment: CDR1 SGHNT and CDR2 YYREEE (reference sequence). The CDR3 has 15 amino acids. CDR3 loop: CASSLGSTSDTEAFF. The CDR3 DNA reads TGTGCCAGCAGCCTGGGCTCCACCAGCGACACTGAAGCTTTCTTT.

This clone was detected once. The chain carries TRBV28 and TRBJ2-3, with 7 bases lining up with TRBD2. The germline V gene has CDR1 MDHEN and CDR2 SYDVKM. The trim removed 8 bases at V and 3 bases at J, leaving 5 bases unmatched. The CDR3 is made up of 13 amino acids. The DNA for the CDR3 is TGTGCCAGCGGGGAGGGAGGGACAGATACGCAGTATTTT. Residues: CASGEGGTDTQYF. The full variable domain, in which reference TRBV28 and TRBJ2-3 provide the parts outside the CDR3, is DVKVTQSSRYLVKRTGEKVFLECVQDMDHENMFWYRQDPGLGLRLIYFSYDVKMKEKGDIPEGYSVSREKKERFSLILESASTNQTSMYLCASGEGGTDTQYFGPGTRLTVL.

The V gene is TRBV7-2, the J gene TRBJ2-5; TRBD2 aligns across 7 bases. The junction had 15 bases not matched to a gene; V was cut back by 1 base and J by 7 bases. Looked up from germline, CDR1 is SGHTA and CDR2 is FQGNSA. This CDR3 contains 17 residues. CDR3: CASSLGGGSGSEGTQYF. The CDR3 DNA reads as TGTGCCAGCAGCTTAGGGGGAGGTAGCGGGTCGGAGGGGACCCAGTACTTC. Full variable domain (rest looked up from reference TRBV7-2 and TRBJ2-5): GAGVSQSPSNKVTEKGKDVELRCDPISGHTALYWYRQSLGQGLEFLIYFQGNSAPDKSGLPSDRFSAERTGGSVSTLTIQRTQQEDSAVYLCASSLGGGSGSEGTQYFGPGTRLLVL.

As DNA, the CDR3 is TGTGCCAGCAGTTTACGCGACCCAGAGACCCAGTACTTC. Translation: CASSLRDPETQYF. V is TRBV28 and J is TRBJ2-5, with D uncertain. V lost 2 bases to trimming and J lost 4 bases, with 8 bases between them. Germline assignment: CDR1 MDHEN and CDR2 SYDVKM. This CDR3 is 13 amino acids long.

This sequence joins TRBV5-1 and TRBJ2-7; D uncertain. In germline, CDR1 is SGHRS, CDR2 YFSETQ. V lost 4 bases and J 0 bases, leaving 8 bases between the germline ends. This CDR3 is built from 13 residues. CDR3 bases: TGCGCCAGCAGCAGCTCTAGCTCCTACGAGCAGTACTTC. As protein: CASSSSSSYEQYF.